This T cell receptor (beta chain) was captured by sequencing in a study of shared clonotypes between healthy human individuals. The length of the CDR3 is 16 residues. In germline, CDR1 is SNHLY, CDR2 FYNNEI. Losses at the gene ends were 8 bases for V and 0 bases for J; bases not matched to a gene: 9. Profiling relied on immunoSEQ multiplex PCR, and the TCRdb table lists in-frame clones only, not all of them. This sample carries hundreds of thousands of clones, around 73% of them seen once, and the ten largest clones take roughly 1.9%. This clone has a single count. This TCR came from a woman in her thirties in good health. Sequenced sample: memory CD4+ T cells sorted from blood. Noted subset: CD45RA-negative fraction. The chain recombines TRBV2 with TRBJ1-4; 7 bases align to TRBD1. In DNA form, the CDR3 reads TGTGCCAGCCAAGGGGGCGGGTTGTCAACTAATGAAAAACTGTTTTTT. Its protein product is CASQGGGLSTNEKLFF.